This TCR beta chain was identified during a study of OX40 agonist ivuxolimab in advanced cancers. Turning to the overall study: Ivuxolimab was a fully human IgG2 agonistic monoclonal antibody targeting the costimulatory receptor OX40 (CD134). Intravenous ivuxolimab was administered to patients every 2 weeks at six dose levels: 0.01, 0.1, 0.3, 1.5, 3 and 10 mg/kg. Of the approximately 53 patients in dose escalation, around 20 had hepatocellular carcinoma, around 15 had melanoma, 9 had renal cell carcinoma and 9 had head and neck cancer. In the dose-escalation cohort, approximately 83% of patients were male, and the mean age was 60 years with a range of roughly 20 to 79. Prior anti-PD-1, anti-PD-L1 or anti-CTLA-4 therapy was permitted, and checkpoint inhibitors had been received by about 37% of dose-escalation patients. Partial responses occurred in three dose-escalation patients: two with cutaneous melanoma and one with hepatocellular carcinoma. The purpose of peripheral TCRbeta sequencing was to test whether ivuxolimab changed TCR sequence diversity and led to clonal T-cell expansion. The paper reports the monotherapy dose-escalation portion (N of about 50 patients) of the phase I ivuxolimab trial.

Genomic DNA was extracted from sorted cells for sequencing of the TCRbeta CDR3 region. The immunoSEQ Assay was used for sequencing of TCRbeta CDR3 regions. The immuneACCESS repertoire file appears here via TCRdb, limited to in-frame rearrangements. These files lack a portion of the clones; in checked studies, under half of the deficit traces to unresolved V genes, and the cause of the others is not known. The sample table lists approximately 54,000 clones, about 80% of them with a count of one. Over 3% of the sample belongs to the ten largest clones. Findings and caveats that apply to the study as a whole: In the 0.1-3.0 mg/kg groups, partial responders had among the lowest normalized peripheral clonal expansion, particularly in CD8+ T cells. After ivuxolimab, CD8+ T cells had more expanded clones than CD4+ T cells on average. Low levels of normalized T-cell clonal expansion were also shown by some nonresponding patients. The antigen specificity of the clonally expanded peripheral T cells was not determined. At doses of 0.1 to 3.0 mg/kg, clonal expansion of both CD4+ and CD8+ T cells in blood was seen between baseline and week 6.

The germline V gene (reference sequence) provides CDR1 LNHNV and CDR2 YYDKDF. The CDR3 numbers 14 residues from cysteine through phenylalanine. Of all the DNA, just the CDR3 is kept, 42 bases in frame from base 1. Trimming removed 6 bases from V and 4 bases from J, leaving 13 bases between the germline ends. As to this clone: Its cognate antigen has yet to be identified. Base qualities are not provided; no much larger clone lies one nucleotide away.

Patients with autoimmune disease history or receiving systemic immunosuppression were excluded from the trial. In every dose cohort, peripheral blood was drawn for TCR sequencing at baseline, cycle 4 day 1, and cycle 7 day 1. The samples were drawn from a first-in-human, open-label, multicenter phase I dose-escalation trial of ivuxolimab. Adults with locally advanced or metastatic melanoma, renal cell, hepatocellular, or head and neck squamous cell carcinoma were enrolled in the trial. CD4+ and CD8+ T cells were sorted separately from peripheral blood before TCR sequencing. Sequencing was performed on CD4+ or CD8+ T cells sorted from blood, taken in a trial of the OX40 agonist ivuxolimab. The chain is assembled from TRBV15 and TRBJ1-5, with no reliable assignment of the D segment. The source of this sequence is an adult with an advanced solid tumor such as melanoma, head and neck, liver or kidney cancer. The nucleotide sequence reads as follows: TGTGCCACCAGTCCTGGACGAGTGAATCAGCCCCAGCATTTT. It translates to CATSPGRVNQPQHF.